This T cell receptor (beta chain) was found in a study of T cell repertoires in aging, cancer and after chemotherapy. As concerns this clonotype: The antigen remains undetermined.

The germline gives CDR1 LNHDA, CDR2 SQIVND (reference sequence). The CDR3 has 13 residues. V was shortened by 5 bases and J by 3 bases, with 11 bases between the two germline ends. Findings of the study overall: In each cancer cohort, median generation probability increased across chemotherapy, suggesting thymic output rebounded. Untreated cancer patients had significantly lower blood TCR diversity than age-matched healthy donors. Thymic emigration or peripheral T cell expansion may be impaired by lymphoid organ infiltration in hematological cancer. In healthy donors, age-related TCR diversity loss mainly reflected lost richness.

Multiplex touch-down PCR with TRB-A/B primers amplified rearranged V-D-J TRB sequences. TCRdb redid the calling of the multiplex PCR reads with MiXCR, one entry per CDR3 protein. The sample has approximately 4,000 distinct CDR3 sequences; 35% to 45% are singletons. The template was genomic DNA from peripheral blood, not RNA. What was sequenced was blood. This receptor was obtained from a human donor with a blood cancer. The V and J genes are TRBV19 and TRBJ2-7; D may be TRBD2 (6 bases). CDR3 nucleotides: TGTGCCAGTAGTCTGATGGGGGGCTACGAGCAGTACTTC. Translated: CASSLMGGYEQYF.